The source of this T cell receptor (beta chain) is a study of blood T cell repertoires in COVID-19. Across the whole study: From T cells, B-cell-depleted T cells, or PBMCs came the material, which was cDNA or gDNA.

The CDR3 spans 14 residues. The J segment lost 6 bases and the V segment lost 6 bases, leaving 13 bases of the junction unmatched. Germline values: CDR1 SQVTM, CDR2 ANQGSEA. Using immunoSEQ multiplex PCR, the repertoire was profiled, and TCRdb retains in-frame clones only, with some absent. The profile shows around 290,000 clones, 86% of them singletons. The chain joins TRBV29-1 to TRBJ1-1, with TRBD1 matching over 7 bases. Specimen: peripheral blood. The sequence was collected from a woman between 65 and 79 years old with COVID-19, enrolled during active disease. CDR3 protein: CSVTRQGRSPEAFF. For the CDR3, the DNA is TGCAGCGTCACCAGACAGGGAAGGTCCCCTGAAGCTTTCTTT.